This TCR beta chain comes out of a study of T-cell memory formation after mild COVID-19. The CDR3 spans 14 residues. Germline V gives CDR1 LNHNV, CDR2 YYDKDF (reference sequence). V dropped 5 bases and J dropped 0 bases, with 7 bases sitting between them. TCRalpha and TCRbeta libraries used 5'RACE with constant-segment primers and UMIs. TCRdb re-called the 5' RACE reads with MiXCR, one entry per CDR3 protein. The data contain 450,000 to 700,000 distinct CDR3 sequences, around 17% of them singletons. Study conclusions and caveats: CD4+ bias marked clones expanding day 15 to 37, unlike balanced contracting clones. For second-wave clones that peaked at day 37, SARS-CoV-2 specificity went unverified. Certain responding clones were present in pre-infection memory, suggesting participation of cross-reactive memory.

Turning to this clonotype: Its antigen is not known.

The clonotype was recovered from an adult woman who had mild COVID-19 (a few samples of this study predate the infection). Cell type and time point are not known. The sequencing input was PBMCs or a T cell subset sorted from them (not recorded which). The chain is built from TRBV15 and TRBJ2-2; D might be TRBD1 (5 bases). CDR3 nucleotides: TGTGCCACCAGCCCAGGGTCGAACACCGGGGAGCTGTTTTTT. Protein sequence: CATSPGSNTGELFF.